What follows are 23 T cell receptor beta chains derived from one specimen sequenced in a study of cytomegalovirus exposure and HLA in healthy donors. The PCR contained 60 Vbeta and 13 Jbeta primers. The method was immunoSEQ multiplex PCR; TCRdb's version includes in-frame clones alone and lacks a portion of them. The table shows approximately 150,000 clones, with about three quarters occurring only once. The sample was PBMCs. The receptors shown here come from a woman younger than 30 in good health and CMV-seronegative.

The chain is built from TRBV30 and TRBJ2-1; TRBD2 matches at 8 bases. Unmatched junction bases numbered 12, after V lost 1 base and J lost 4 bases. The germline V gene encodes CDR1 GTSNPN and CDR2 SVGIG (reference sequence). CDR3 length equals 17 residues. Here the CDR3 DNA reads TGTGCCTGGAGTGGATCCGGATTGAGCGGGAGTTACAATGAGCAGTTCTTC. Protein sequence: CAWSGSGLSGSYNEQFF.

The CDR3 DNA reads TGTGCCACCAGTACGGCGGAAGAGACCCAGTACTTC. Translation gives CATSTAEETQYF. The V call is TRBV15, the J call TRBJ2-5; D unresolved. Germline V gives CDR1 LNHNV, CDR2 YYDKDF (reference sequence). The CDR3 is 12 residues long. V lost 6 bases, J lost 3 bases, and 8 bases lay in between.

This rearrangement joins TRBV5-6 to TRBJ1-2; 8 positions match TRBD1. Losses at the gene ends were 4 bases for V and 8 bases for J; bases not matched to a gene: 10. There are 14 residues in the CDR3. Germline V gene sequence: CDR1 SGHDT, CDR2 YYEEEE. CDR3 sequence reads: CASSGRGQASGYTF. The CDR3 DNA reads TGTGCCAGCAGCGGGCGGGGACAGGCGTCGGGCTACACCTTC. Full variable domain (outside the CDR3, taken from reference TRBV5-6 and TRBJ1-2): DAGVTQSPTHLIKTRGQQVTLRCSPKSGHDTVSWYQQALGQGPQFIFQYYEEEERQRGNFPDRFSGHQFPNYSSELNVNALLLGDSALYLCASSGRGQASGYTFGSGTRLTVV.

The chain combines TRBV30 with TRBJ1-5, with D hard to call. CDR3 length: 13 amino acids. Germline CDR1 GTSNPN, CDR2 SVGIG (reference sequence). V was pared by 2 bases and J by 5 bases, with 10 bases between. The CDR3 is CAWSRQDDQPQHF. In DNA, the CDR3 is TGTGCCTGGAGTAGACAAGACGATCAGCCCCAGCATTTT.

This chain uses TRBV18 with TRBJ1-2; weak D call: TRBD1 (6 bases). CDR3 length: 14 amino acids. Germline V gene data show CDR1 as KGHSH and CDR2 as LQKENI. V was clipped by 3 bases and J by 5 bases, with 13 bases between them. CDR3 coding DNA: TGTGCCAGCTCACCGTCCGCGACAGGATATGGCTACACCTTC. It is translated as CASSPSATGYGYTF.

The chain recombines TRBV5-1 with TRBJ1-5, with 8 bases aligning to TRBD1. Germline values: CDR1 SGHRS, CDR2 YFSETQ. This CDR3 has 15 amino acids. J gave up 3 bases and V 3 bases, and 5 bases lay outside the gene matches. This CDR3 is CASSSQGDPNQPQHF. The DNA of the CDR3 is TGCGCCAGCAGCTCACAGGGGGATCCCAATCAGCCCCAGCATTTT.

The J gene is TRBJ2-3, the V gene TRBV7-2; a weak D match, TRBD2 (6 bases). Germline CDR1 SGHTA, CDR2 FQGNSA. V gave up 0 bases and J gave up 5 bases, with 15 bases separating them. CDR3 length equals 16 residues. CDR3 region: CASSLAVASVIDTQYF. The CDR3 DNA reads TGTGCCAGCAGCTTAGCAGTGGCTAGCGTAATAGATACGCAGTATTTT. Based on the CDR3 plus reference TRBV7-2 and TRBJ2-3, the full variable domain is GAGVSQSPSNKVTEKGKDVELRCDPISGHTALYWYRQSLGQGLEFLIYFQGNSAPDKSGLPSDRFSAERTGGSVSTLTIQRTQQEDSAVYLCASSLAVASVIDTQYFGPGTRLTVL.

The V call is TRBV29-1, the J call TRBJ2-7, with a weak D call TRBD1 (5 bases). Germline V gene lookup returns CDR1 SQVTM and CDR2 ANQGSEA. Trimming stripped 4 bases from V and 1 base from J, with 8 bases between. CDR3 size: 12 residues. In DNA form, the CDR3 reads TGCAGCGTTGTCAGGGATTCCTACGAGCAGTACTTC. Its translation is CSVVRDSYEQYF.

This rearrangement joins TRBV7-2 to TRBJ2-7, with TRBD2 as a possible D gene (7 bases). Between the trimmed V and J ends, which lost 6 bases and 4 bases, there was a span of 28 bases. The CDR3 runs 18 residues. Germline V gives CDR1 SGHTA, CDR2 FQGNSA. In DNA form, the CDR3 reads TGTGCCAGCAGGGTGGAGGGGGAGGGAGGTTCTTCGGTTTACGAGCAGTACTTC. Protein: CASRVEGEGGSSVYEQYF.

This chain uses TRBV4-1 with TRBJ1-5; D call uncertain. The CDR3 has 15 residues. CDR1 and CDR2 from the germline V gene are MGHRA and YSYEKL. V was clipped by 1 base and J by 4 bases, with 11 bases between them. This CDR3 reads CASSQVLGGNQPQHF. The CDR3 DNA sequence: TGCGCCAGCAGCCAAGTACTGGGAGGTAATCAGCCCCAGCATTTT.

This chain joins TRBV5-6 and TRBJ2-7, with TRBD1 matching over 9 bases. Germline CDR1 is SGHDT and CDR2 is YYEEEE. The CDR3 totals 14 residues. The V segment lost 4 bases and the J segment 4 bases; nucleotides outside the gene matches: 6. DNA for the CDR3: TGTGCCAGCAGCCTAACTGGACAGGGGTACGAGCAGTACTTC. Translation gives CASSLTGQGYEQYF.

This clone has just a few counts. The rearrangement joins TRBV6-5 to TRBJ2-1; a possible D gene is TRBD1 (6 bases). Germline lookup yields CDR1 MNHEY and CDR2 SVGAGI. The CDR3 spans 13 residues. V lost 2 bases, J lost 8 bases, and 10 bases lay in between. CDR3 coding DNA: TGTGCCAGCAGTTACCCGGACAGTCATGAGCAGTTCTTC. It codes for CASSYPDSHEQFF.

The V gene is TRBV5-1, the J gene TRBJ2-2; D is perhaps TRBD2 (6 bases). The germline V gene encodes CDR1 SGHRS and CDR2 YFSETQ. This CDR3 comprises 15 residues. The V gene lost 6 bases and the J gene lost 2 bases, with 14 bases spanning the gap. The CDR3 sequence is CASIGGLPNTGELFF. For the CDR3, the DNA is TGCGCCAGCATCGGCGGACTACCTAACACCGGGGAGCTGTTTTTT.

This chain uses TRBV5-1 with TRBJ2-1; 12 nucleotides match TRBD1. The V gene's germline CDR1 is SGHRS and CDR2 YFSETQ. The CDR3 runs 15 residues. The V segment lost 5 bases and the J segment 6 bases; nucleotides outside the gene matches: 6. The CDR3 here is CASRWGQGAGNEQFF. Here the CDR3 DNA reads TGCGCCAGCAGATGGGGACAGGGGGCTGGCAATGAGCAGTTCTTC.

This clone showed up just once. In nucleotides, the CDR3 is TGCAGCGTTGAGTACCCACTCAATGAGCAGTTCTTC. This encodes CSVEYPLNEQFF. The chain recombines TRBV29-1 with TRBJ2-1; D is ambiguous. V was clipped by 3 bases and J by 6 bases, with 9 bases between them. Germline CDR1 reads SQVTM; CDR2 reads ANQGSEA. This CDR3 region has 12 residues.

This clone showed up just a few times. J is TRBJ2-2 and V is TRBV11-2, with D uncertain. The CDR3 has 14 amino acids. V was shortened by 6 bases and J by 5 bases, with 13 bases between the two germline ends. In germline, CDR1 is SGHAT, CDR2 FQNNGV. CDR3 sequence reads: CASRLVLSTGELFF. The CDR3 DNA reads TGTGCCAGCAGGCTGGTCCTCAGTACCGGGGAGCTGTTTTTT.

The chain joins TRBV25-1 to TRBJ1-4, with D perhaps TRBD1 (5 bases). Looked up from germline, CDR1 is MGHDK and CDR2 is SYGVNS. This CDR3 region has 13 residues. Trimming took 6 bases from V and 8 from J, leaving 13 bases between them. CDR3 sequence reads: CASRGREGEKLFF. The DNA of the CDR3 is TGTGCCAGCAGGGGCAGGGAAGGGGAAAAACTGTTTTTT. Full variable domain (outside the CDR3, taken from reference TRBV25-1 and TRBJ1-4): EADIYQTPRYLVIGTGKKITLECSQTMGHDKMYWYQQDPGMELHLIHYSYGVNSTEKGDLSSESTVSRIRTEHFPLTLESARPSHTSQYLCASRGREGEKLFFGSGTQLSVL.

This clone was detected only a few times. The chain recombines TRBV6-5 with TRBJ2-5; no clear D. Germline V gives CDR1 MNHEY, CDR2 SVGAGI. The CDR3 loop spans 13 amino acids. The germline V and J ends were trimmed by 7 bases and 1 base, with 10 bases remaining between them. CDR3 protein: CASTRSFQETQYF. Written as DNA, the CDR3 is TGTGCCAGCACTAGGAGTTTCCAAGAGACCCAGTACTTC.

This chain connects TRBV7-9 to TRBJ2-7; 7 bases fit TRBD2. J gave up 3 bases and V 0 bases, and 5 bases lay outside the gene matches. This CDR3 region has 15 residues. The V gene's germline CDR1 is SEHNR and CDR2 FQNEAQ (reference sequence). The CDR3 loop is CASSLAGGWGYEQYF. The DNA for the CDR3 is TGTGCCAGCAGCTTAGCCGGGGGGTGGGGCTACGAGCAGTACTTC. Variable domain in full (rest from reference TRBV7-9 and TRBJ2-7): DTGVSQNPRHKITKRGQNVTFRCDPISEHNRLYWYRQTLGQGPEFLTYFQNEAQLEKSRLLSDRFSAERPKGSFSTLEIQRTEQGDSAMYLCASSLAGGWGYEQYFGPGTRLTVT.

V gene TRBV7-8 combines with J gene TRBJ2-3; 7 bases are a match to TRBD2. This CDR3 is 15 amino acids long. J gave up 4 bases and V 5 bases, and 9 bases lay outside the gene matches. CDR1 is SGHVS, CDR2 FQNEAQ, per germline. The CDR3 here is CASSGAGPISDTQYF. The CDR3 bases are TGTGCCAGCAGCGGAGCGGGACCCATCTCAGATACGCAGTATTTT.

The genes are TRBV12-5 and TRBJ2-1; tentative D call: TRBD2 (5 bases). The CDR3 consists of 16 residues. V shed 0 bases and J shed 11 bases, with 20 bases lying between them. Germline values: CDR1 LGHNT, CDR2 FRNRAP. The CDR3 DNA is TGTGCTAGTGGTTTGGTACAGACTATAGGTACAATGCAGCAGTTCTTC. Amino acid sequence: CASGLVQTIGTMQQFF.

This chain uses TRBV23-1 with TRBJ2-7; D remains unclear. TRBV23-1 is assigned to the ORF class and has an uncertain function. This CDR3 contains 11 residues. Trimming cost V 4 bases and J 6 bases, with 7 bases left between them. In DNA form, the CDR3 reads TGCGCCAGCAGTCTCCCTCTCGAGCAGTACTTC. Its protein is CASSLPLEQYF.

The J gene is TRBJ2-1, the V gene TRBV6-5, with D maybe TRBD2 (6 bases). Germline CDR1 reads MNHEY; CDR2 reads SVGAGI. This CDR3 is built from 13 residues. V was clipped by 5 bases and J by 7 bases, with 12 bases between them. CDR3 residues: CASSPGLRNEQFF. Written as DNA, the CDR3 is TGTGCCAGCAGTCCCGGACTACGAAATGAGCAGTTCTTC.